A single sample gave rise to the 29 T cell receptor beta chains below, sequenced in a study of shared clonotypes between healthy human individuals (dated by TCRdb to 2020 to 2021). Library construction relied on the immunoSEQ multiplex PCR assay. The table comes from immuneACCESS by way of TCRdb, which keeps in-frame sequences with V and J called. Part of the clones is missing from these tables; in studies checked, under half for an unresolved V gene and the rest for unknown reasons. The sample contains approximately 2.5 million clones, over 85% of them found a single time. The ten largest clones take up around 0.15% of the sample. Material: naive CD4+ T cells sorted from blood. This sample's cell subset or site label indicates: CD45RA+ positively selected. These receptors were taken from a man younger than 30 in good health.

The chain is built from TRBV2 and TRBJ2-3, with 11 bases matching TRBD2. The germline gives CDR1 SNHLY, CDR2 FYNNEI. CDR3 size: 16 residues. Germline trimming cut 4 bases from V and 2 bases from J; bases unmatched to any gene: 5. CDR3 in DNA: TGTGCCAGCAGTGGGGCTAGCGGGAGGTTCACAGATACGCAGTATTTT. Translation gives CASSGASGRFTDTQYF. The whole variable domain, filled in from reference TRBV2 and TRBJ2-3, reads EPEVTQTPSHQVTQMGQEVILRCVPISNHLYFYWYRQILGQKVEFLVSFYNNEISEKSEIFDDQFSVERPDGSNFTLKIRSTKLEDSAMYFCASSGASGRFTDTQYFGPGTRLTVL.

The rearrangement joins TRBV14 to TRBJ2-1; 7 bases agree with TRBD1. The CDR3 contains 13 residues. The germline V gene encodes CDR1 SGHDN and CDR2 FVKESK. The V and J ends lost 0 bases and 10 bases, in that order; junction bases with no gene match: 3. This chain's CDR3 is CASSQDRGQEQFF. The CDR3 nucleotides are TGTGCCAGCAGCCAAGATCGGGGACAGGAGCAGTTCTTC. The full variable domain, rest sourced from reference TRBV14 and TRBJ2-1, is EAGVTQFPSHSVIEKGQTVTLRCDPISGHDNLYWYRRVMGKEIKFLLHFVKESKQDESGMPNNRFLAERTGGTYSTLKVQPAELEDSGVYFCASSQDRGQEQFFGPGTRLTVL.

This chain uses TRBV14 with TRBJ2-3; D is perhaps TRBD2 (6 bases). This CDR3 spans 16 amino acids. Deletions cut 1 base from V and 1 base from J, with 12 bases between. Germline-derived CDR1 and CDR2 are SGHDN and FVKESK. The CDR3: CASSQVSGSRTDTQYF. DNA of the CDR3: TGTGCCAGCAGCCAAGTCAGCGGGTCTCGCACAGATACGCAGTATTTT.

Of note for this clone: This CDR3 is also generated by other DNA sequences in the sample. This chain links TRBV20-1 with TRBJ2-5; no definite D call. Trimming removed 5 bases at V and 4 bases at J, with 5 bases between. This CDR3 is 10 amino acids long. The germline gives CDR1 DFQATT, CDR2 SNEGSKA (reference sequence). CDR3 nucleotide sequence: TGCAGTGCTTCATCAGAGACCCAGTACTTC. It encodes CSASSETQYF.

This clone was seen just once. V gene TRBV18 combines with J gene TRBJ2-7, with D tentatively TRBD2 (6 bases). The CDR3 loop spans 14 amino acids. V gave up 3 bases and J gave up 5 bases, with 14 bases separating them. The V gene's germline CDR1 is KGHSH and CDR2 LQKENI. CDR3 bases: TGTGCCAGCTCACCCCGGGAGATGGGGAACGAGCAGTACTTC. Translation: CASSPREMGNEQYF. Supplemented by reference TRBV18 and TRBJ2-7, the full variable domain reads NAGVMQNPRHLVRRRGQEARLRCSPMKGHSHVYWYRQLPEEGLKFMVYLQKENIIDESGMPKERFSAEFPKEGPSILRIQQVVRGDSAAYFCASSPREMGNEQYFGPGTRLTVT.

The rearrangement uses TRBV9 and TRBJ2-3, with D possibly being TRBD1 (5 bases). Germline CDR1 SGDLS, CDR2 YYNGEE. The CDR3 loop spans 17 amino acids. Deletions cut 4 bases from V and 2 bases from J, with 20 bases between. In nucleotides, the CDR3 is TGTGCCAGCAGCCCTAGTAGCCCCGACAGCTACACAGATACGCAGTATTTT. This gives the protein CASSPSSPDSYTDTQYF.

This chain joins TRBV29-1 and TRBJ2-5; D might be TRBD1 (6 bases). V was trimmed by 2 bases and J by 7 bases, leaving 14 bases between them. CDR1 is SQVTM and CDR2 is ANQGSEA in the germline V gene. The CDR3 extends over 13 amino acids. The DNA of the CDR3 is TGCAGCGTTGAACTGGGGGCTGGGGGGACCCAGTACTTC. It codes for CSVELGAGGTQYF. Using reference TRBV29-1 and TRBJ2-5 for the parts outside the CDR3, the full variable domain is SAVISQKPSRDICQRGTSLTIQCQVDSQVTMMFWYRQQPGQSLTLIATANQGSEATYESGFVIDKFPISRPNLTFSTLTVSNMSPEDSSIYLCSVELGAGGTQYFGPGTRLLVL.

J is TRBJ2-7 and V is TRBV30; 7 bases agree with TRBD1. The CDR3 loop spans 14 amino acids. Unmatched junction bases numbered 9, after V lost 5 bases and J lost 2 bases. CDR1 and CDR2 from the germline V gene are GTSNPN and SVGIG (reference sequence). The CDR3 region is CAWGRDSATYEQYF. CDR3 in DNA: TGTGCCTGGGGCCGGGACAGCGCGACCTACGAGCAGTACTTC. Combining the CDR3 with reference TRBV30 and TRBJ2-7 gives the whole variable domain SQTIHQWPATLVQPVGSPLSLECTVEGTSNPNLYWYRQAAGRGLQLLFYSVGIGQISSEVPQNLSASRPQDRQFILSSKKLLLSDSGFYLCAWGRDSATYEQYFGPGTRLTVT.

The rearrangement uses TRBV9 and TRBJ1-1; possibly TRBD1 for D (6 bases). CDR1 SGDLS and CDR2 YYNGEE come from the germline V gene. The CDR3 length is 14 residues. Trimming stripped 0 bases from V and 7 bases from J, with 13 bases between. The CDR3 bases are TGTGCCAGCAGCGTAGCGTCGGGACACGATGAAGCTTTCTTT. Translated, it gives CASSVASGHDEAFF. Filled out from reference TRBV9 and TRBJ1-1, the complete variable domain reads DSGVTQTPKHLITATGQRVTLRCSPRSGDLSVYWYQQSLDQGLQFLIQYYNGEERAKGNILERFSAQQFPDLHSELNLSSLELGDSALYFCASSVASGHDEAFFGQGTRLTVV.

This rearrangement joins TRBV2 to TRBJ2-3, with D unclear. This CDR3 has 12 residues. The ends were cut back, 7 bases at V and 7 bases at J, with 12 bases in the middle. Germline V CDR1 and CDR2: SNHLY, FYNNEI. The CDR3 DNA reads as TGTGCCAGCACTCTCCTCGACAATACGCAGTATTTT. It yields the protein CASTLLDNTQYF.

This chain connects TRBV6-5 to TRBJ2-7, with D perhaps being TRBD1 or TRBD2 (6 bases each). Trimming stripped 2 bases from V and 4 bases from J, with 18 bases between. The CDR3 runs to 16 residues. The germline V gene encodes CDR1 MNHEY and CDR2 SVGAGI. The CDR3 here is CASSYLGDTGTYEQYF. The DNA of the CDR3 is TGTGCCAGCAGTTACCTGGGGGACACTGGGACTTACGAGCAGTACTTC.

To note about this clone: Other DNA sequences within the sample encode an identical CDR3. CDR3 sequence: CASSSSGGRETQYF. The CDR3 region has the DNA TGTGCCAGCAGTTCATCAGGGGGCCGGGAGACCCAGTACTTC. This sequence joins TRBV7-2 and TRBJ2-5; TRBD1 aligns across 8 bases. The germline gives CDR1 SGHTA, CDR2 FQGNSA. Unmatched junction bases numbered 8, after V lost 6 bases and J lost 5 bases. This CDR3 comprises 14 residues.

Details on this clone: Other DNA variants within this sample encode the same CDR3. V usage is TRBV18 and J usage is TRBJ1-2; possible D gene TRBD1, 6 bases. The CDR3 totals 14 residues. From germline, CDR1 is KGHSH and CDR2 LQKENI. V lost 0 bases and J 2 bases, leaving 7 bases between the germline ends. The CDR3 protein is CASSPPGANYGYTF. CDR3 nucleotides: TGTGCCAGCTCACCACCGGGGGCGAACTATGGCTACACCTTC. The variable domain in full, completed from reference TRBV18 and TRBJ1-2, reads NAGVMQNPRHLVRRRGQEARLRCSPMKGHSHVYWYRQLPEEGLKFMVYLQKENIIDESGMPKERFSAEFPKEGPSILRIQQVVRGDSAAYFCASSPPGANYGYTFGSGTRLTVV.

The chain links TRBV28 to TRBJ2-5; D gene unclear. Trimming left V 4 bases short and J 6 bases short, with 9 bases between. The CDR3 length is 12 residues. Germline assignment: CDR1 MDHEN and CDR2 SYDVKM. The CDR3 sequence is CASSSELKTQYF. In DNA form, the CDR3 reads TGTGCCAGCAGTTCAGAGCTGAAGACCCAGTACTTC.

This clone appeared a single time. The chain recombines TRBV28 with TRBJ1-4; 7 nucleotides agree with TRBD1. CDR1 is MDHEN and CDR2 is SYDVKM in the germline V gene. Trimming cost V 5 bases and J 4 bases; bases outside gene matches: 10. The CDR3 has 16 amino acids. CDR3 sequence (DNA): TGTGCCAGCAGTATGACTCGGACAGGCTATAATGAAAAACTGTTTTTT. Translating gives CASSMTRTGYNEKLFF.

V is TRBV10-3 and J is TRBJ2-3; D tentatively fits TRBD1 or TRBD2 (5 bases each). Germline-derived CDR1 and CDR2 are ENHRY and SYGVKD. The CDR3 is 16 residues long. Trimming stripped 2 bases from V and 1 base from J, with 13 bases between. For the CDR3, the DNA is TGTGCCATCAGTGAGCGCTCTGGGACGGGCACAGATACGCAGTATTTT. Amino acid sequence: CAISERSGTGTDTQYF.

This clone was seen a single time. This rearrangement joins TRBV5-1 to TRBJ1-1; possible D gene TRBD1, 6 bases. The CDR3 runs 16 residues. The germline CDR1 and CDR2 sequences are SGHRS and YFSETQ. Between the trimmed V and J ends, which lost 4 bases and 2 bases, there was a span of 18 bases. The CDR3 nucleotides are TGCGCCAGCAGCGTGGGGACACTCGTAAGCAACACTGAAGCTTTCTTT. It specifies CASSVGTLVSNTEAFF. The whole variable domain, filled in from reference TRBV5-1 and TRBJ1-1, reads KAGVTQTPRYLIKTRGQQVTLSCSPISGHRSVSWYQQTPGQGLQFLFEYFSETQRNKGNFPGRFSGRQFSNSRSEMNVSTLELGDSALYLCASSVGTLVSNTEAFFGQGTRLTVV.

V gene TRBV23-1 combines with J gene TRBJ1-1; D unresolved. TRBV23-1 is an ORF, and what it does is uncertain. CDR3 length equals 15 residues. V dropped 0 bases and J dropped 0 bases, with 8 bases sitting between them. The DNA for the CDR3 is TGCGCCAGCAGTCAATCTATTTCAGTGAACACTGAAGCTTTCTTT. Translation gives CASSQSISVNTEAFF.

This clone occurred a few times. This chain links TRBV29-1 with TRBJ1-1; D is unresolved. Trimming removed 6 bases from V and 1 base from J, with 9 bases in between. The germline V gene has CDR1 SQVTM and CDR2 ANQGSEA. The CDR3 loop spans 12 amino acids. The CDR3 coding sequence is TGCAGCGTGGAGAAGAGGAACACTGAAGCTTTCTTT. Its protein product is CSVEKRNTEAFF.

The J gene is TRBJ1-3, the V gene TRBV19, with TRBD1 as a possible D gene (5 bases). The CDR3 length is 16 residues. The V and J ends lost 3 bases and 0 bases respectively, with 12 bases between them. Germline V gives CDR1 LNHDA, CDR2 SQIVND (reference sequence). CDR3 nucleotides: TGTGCCAGTAGTATCTTTGGTGGGACCTCTGGAAACACCATATATTTT. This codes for CASSIFGGTSGNTIYF.

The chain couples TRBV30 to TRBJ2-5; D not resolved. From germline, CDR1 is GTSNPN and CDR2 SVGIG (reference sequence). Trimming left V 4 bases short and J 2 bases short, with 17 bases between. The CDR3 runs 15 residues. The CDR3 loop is CAWKNGDVEQETQYF. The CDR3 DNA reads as TGTGCCTGGAAGAATGGTGATGTCGAGCAAGAGACCCAGTACTTC.

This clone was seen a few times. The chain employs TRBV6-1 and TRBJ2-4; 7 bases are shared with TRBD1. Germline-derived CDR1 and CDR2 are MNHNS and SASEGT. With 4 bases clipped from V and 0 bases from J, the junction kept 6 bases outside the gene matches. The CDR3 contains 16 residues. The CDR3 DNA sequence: TGTGCCAGCAGTGGGGGACAGCTACTAGCCAAAAACATTCAGTACTTC. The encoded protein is CASSGGQLLAKNIQYF.

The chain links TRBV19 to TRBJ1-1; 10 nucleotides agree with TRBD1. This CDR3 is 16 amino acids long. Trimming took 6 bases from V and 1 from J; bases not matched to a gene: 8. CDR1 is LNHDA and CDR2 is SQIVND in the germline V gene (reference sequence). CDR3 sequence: CASRDLDRGANTEAFF. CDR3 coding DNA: TGTGCCAGTAGAGACTTGGACAGGGGGGCGAACACTGAAGCTTTCTTT.

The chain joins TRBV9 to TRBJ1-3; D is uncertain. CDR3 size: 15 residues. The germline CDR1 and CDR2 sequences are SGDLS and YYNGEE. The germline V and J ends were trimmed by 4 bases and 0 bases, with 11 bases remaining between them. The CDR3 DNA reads TGTGCCAGCAGCCTAAGCGGTACCTCTGGAAACACCATATATTTT. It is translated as CASSLSGTSGNTIYF.

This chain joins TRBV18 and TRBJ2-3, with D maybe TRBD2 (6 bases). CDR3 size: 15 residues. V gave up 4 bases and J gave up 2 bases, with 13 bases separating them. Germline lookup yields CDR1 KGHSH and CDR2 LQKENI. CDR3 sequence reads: CASSRERVVTDTQYF. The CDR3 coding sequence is TGTGCCAGCTCACGAGAGCGGGTAGTCACAGATACGCAGTATTTT.

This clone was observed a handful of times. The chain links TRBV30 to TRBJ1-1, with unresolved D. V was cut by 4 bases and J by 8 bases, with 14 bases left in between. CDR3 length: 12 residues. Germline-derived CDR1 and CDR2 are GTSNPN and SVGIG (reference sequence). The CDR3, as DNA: TGTGCCTGGAATTGGGGAGGACGGGAAGCTTTCTTT. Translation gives CAWNWGGREAFF.

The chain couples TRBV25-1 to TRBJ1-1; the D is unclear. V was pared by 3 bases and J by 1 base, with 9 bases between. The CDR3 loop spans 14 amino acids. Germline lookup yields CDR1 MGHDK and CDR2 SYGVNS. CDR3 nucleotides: TGTGCCAGCAGTGAGTCGACAAAGAACACTGAAGCTTTCTTT. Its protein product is CASSESTKNTEAFF.

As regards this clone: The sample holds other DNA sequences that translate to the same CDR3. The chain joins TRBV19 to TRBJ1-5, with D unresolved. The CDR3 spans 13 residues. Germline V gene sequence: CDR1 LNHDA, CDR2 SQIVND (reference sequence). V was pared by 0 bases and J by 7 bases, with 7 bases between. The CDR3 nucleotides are TGTGCCAGTAGTATAGATCGGGGACAGCCCCAGCATTTT. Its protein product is CASSIDRGQPQHF. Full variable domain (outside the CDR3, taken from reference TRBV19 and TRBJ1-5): DGGITQSPKYLFRKEGQNVTLSCEQNLNHDAMYWYRQDPGQGLRLIYYSQIVNDFQKGDIAEGYSVSREKKESFPLTVTSAQKNPTAFYLCASSIDRGQPQHFGDGTRLSIL.

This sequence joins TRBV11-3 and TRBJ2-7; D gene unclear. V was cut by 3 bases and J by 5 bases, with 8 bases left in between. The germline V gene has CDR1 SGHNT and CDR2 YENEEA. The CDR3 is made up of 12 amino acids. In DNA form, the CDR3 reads TGTGCCAGCAGCTTCCACAGTAACGAGCAGTACTTC. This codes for CASSFHSNEQYF.